A single sample is the source of the 28 T cell receptor beta chains below, sequenced in a study of cytomegalovirus exposure and HLA in healthy donors. The method was immunoSEQ multiplex PCR; TCRdb's version includes in-frame clones alone and lacks a portion of them. The repertoire holds some 68,000 clones, about 94% seen once, with around 1.5% in the top ten. The sequencing input was PBMCs. The receptors stem from a man younger than 35 in good health and CMV-seropositive.

CDR3 residues: CASSQEITSGANVLTF. CDR3 coding DNA: TGCGCCAGCAGTCAAGAAATAACTTCTGGGGCCAACGTCCTGACTTTC. V gene TRBV23-1 combines with J gene TRBJ2-6; no definite D call. Being an ORF, TRBV23-1 has a function that is uncertain. The V end was cut by 2 bases, the J end by 1 base, with 9 bases between. There are 16 residues in the CDR3.

V is TRBV28 and J is TRBJ1-2; D uncertain. Germline lookup yields CDR1 MDHEN and CDR2 SYDVKM. This CDR3 is built from 15 residues. V was trimmed by 1 base and J by 0 bases, leaving 9 bases between them. The CDR3 nucleotides read TGTGCCAGCAGTTTATTACAATCCCCTAACTATGGCTACACCTTC. Its translation: CASSLLQSPNYGYTF.

V gene TRBV11-2 combines with J gene TRBJ2-5; TRBD2 matches at 9 bases. Trimming cost V 0 bases and J 4 bases; bases outside gene matches: 6. This CDR3 has 16 amino acids. CDR1 and CDR2 from the germline V gene are SGHAT and FQNNGV. DNA for the CDR3: TGTGCCAGCAGCTTAGAAGAGGCGGGGGGGCGAGAGACCCAGTACTTC. Its translation: CASSLEEAGGRETQYF. The full variable domain, in which reference TRBV11-2 and TRBJ2-5 provide the parts outside the CDR3, is EAGVAQSPRYKIIEKRQSVAFWCNPISGHATLYWYQQILGQGPKLLIQFQNNGVVDDSQLPKDRFSAERLKGVDSTLKIQPAKLEDSAVYLCASSLEEAGGRETQYFGPGTRLLVL.

This rearrangement joins TRBV5-4 to TRBJ2-5; D is perhaps TRBD1 (6 bases). The germline CDR1 and CDR2 sequences are SGHNT and YYREEE (reference sequence). The CDR3 totals 13 residues. V was trimmed by 4 bases and J by 2 bases, leaving 9 bases between them. The chain's CDR3 is CASSGGQQETQYF. CDR3 bases: TGTGCCAGCAGCGGCGGACAGCAAGAGACCCAGTACTTC. Full variable domain (rest looked up from reference TRBV5-4 and TRBJ2-5): ETGVTQSPTHLIKTRGQQVTLRCSSQSGHNTVSWYQQALGQGPQFIFQYYREEENGRGNFPPRFSGLQFPNYSSELNVNALELDDSALYLCASSGGQQETQYFGPGTRLLVL.

This clone was seen a single time. This chain uses TRBV6-5 with TRBJ2-7, with 10 bases identical to TRBD1. The germline CDR1 and CDR2 sequences are MNHEY and SVGAGI. V trimming: 7 bases; J trimming: 2 bases; junction bases outside the gene matches: 2. The CDR3 consists of 13 residues. The CDR3 region is CASKGTGAYEQYF. The CDR3 DNA reads TGTGCCAGCAAGGGGACAGGGGCCTACGAGCAGTACTTC.

The V and J genes are TRBV25-1 and TRBJ2-3, with D perhaps TRBD2 (6 bases). Germline assignment: CDR1 MGHDK and CDR2 SYGVNS. The V end lost 8 bases, the J end lost 2 bases, and 17 bases lay between the germline ends. The CDR3 contains 15 residues. The CDR3 spells CASLAGAGPTDTQYF. DNA for the CDR3: TGTGCCAGCCTGGCCGGGGCGGGACCCACAGATACGCAGTATTTT. Variable domain in full (rest from reference TRBV25-1 and TRBJ2-3): EADIYQTPRYLVIGTGKKITLECSQTMGHDKMYWYQQDPGMELHLIHYSYGVNSTEKGDLSSESTVSRIRTEHFPLTLESARPSHTSQYLCASLAGAGPTDTQYFGPGTRLTVL.

This clone was seen just once. The chain has TRBV25-1 and TRBJ2-7; D is possibly TRBD1 (6 bases). In germline, CDR1 is MGHDK, CDR2 SYGVNS. There are 14 residues in the CDR3. Trimming took 3 bases from V and 2 from J, leaving 11 bases between them. In DNA form, the CDR3 reads TGTGCCAGCAGTGACCACAGGGCGGCCTACGAGCAGTACTTC. It translates to CASSDHRAAYEQYF.

V gene TRBV5-1 combines with J gene TRBJ2-1, with 7 bases matching TRBD1. The junction had 8 bases not matched to a gene; V was cut back by 0 bases and J by 8 bases. This CDR3 is built from 15 residues. From germline, CDR1 is SGHRS and CDR2 YFSETQ. The CDR3 DNA reads TGCGCCAGCAGCTTGGGACAGGGCCCAGTGGATGAGCAGTTCTTC. Protein product: CASSLGQGPVDEQFF.

This chain connects TRBV6-1 to TRBJ2-7; 7 bases match TRBD2. This CDR3 has 18 amino acids. Germline V CDR1 and CDR2: MNHNS, SASEGT. With V trimmed by 2 bases and J by 0 bases, 13 bases remained unmatched. The DNA of the CDR3 is TGTGCCAGCAGTGAATCGGCGGGAGCTAAAGGGGTCTCCTACGAGCAGTACTTC. The encoded protein is CASSESAGAKGVSYEQYF.

The V gene is TRBV5-1, the J gene TRBJ2-7; the match to TRBD2 covers 8 bases. Germline V gene lookup returns CDR1 SGHRS and CDR2 YFSETQ. This CDR3 comprises 16 residues. V was clipped by 0 bases and J by 2 bases; unmatched bases: 7. The CDR3 DNA is TGCGCCAGCAGCTTGGGGAATAGCGGGGCGCCCTACGAGCAGTACTTC. The encoded protein is CASSLGNSGAPYEQYF.

The chain uses TRBV5-1 and TRBJ1-2; 9 bases fit TRBD1. V gave up 3 bases and J gave up 6 bases; unmatched junction bases: 3. From germline, CDR1 is SGHRS and CDR2 YFSETQ. The CDR3 is 13 residues long. CDR3 sequence: CASSSGQGNGYTF. Here the CDR3 DNA reads TGCGCCAGCAGCTCGGGACAGGGTAATGGCTACACCTTC.

The rearrangement uses TRBV7-3 and TRBJ2-2; 8 positions match TRBD1. Germline CDR1 is SGHTA and CDR2 is FQGTGA. The CDR3 has 16 residues. Germline trimming cut 2 bases from V and 6 bases from J; bases unmatched to any gene: 8. The CDR3 spells CASSLWSQGAAGELFF. CDR3 coding DNA: TGTGCCAGCAGCTTATGGAGCCAGGGGGCCGCCGGGGAGCTGTTTTTT.

V and J are TRBV5-1 and TRBJ2-7; weak D call: TRBD2 (5 bases). The CDR3 totals 16 residues. V was clipped by 4 bases and J by 0 bases, with 17 bases between them. The germline CDR1 and CDR2 sequences are SGHRS and YFSETQ. The CDR3 spells CASSPRGLFSSYEQYF. Here the CDR3 DNA reads TGCGCCAGCAGCCCCCGGGGATTATTTAGCTCCTACGAGCAGTACTTC. Drawing the rest from reference TRBV5-1 and TRBJ2-7, the complete variable domain is KAGVTQTPRYLIKTRGQQVTLSCSPISGHRSVSWYQQTPGQGLQFLFEYFSETQRNKGNFPGRFSGRQFSNSRSEMNVSTLELGDSALYLCASSPRGLFSSYEQYFGPGTRLTVT.

V is TRBV2 and J is TRBJ2-3; no clear D. This CDR3 region has 14 residues. Per germline, CDR1 SNHLY and CDR2 FYNNEI. Trimming left V 4 bases short and J 11 bases short, with 19 bases between. Written as DNA, the CDR3 is TGTGCCAGCAGTGCCCCTTGGCTAGGCGCCAGGCAGTATTTT. This gives the protein CASSAPWLGARQYF.

The V and J genes are TRBV5-4 and TRBJ2-2; D possibly corresponds to TRBD2 (6 bases). Trimming removed 6 bases at V and 2 bases at J, with 17 bases between. The CDR3 is 16 residues long. CDR1 and CDR2 (germline): SGHNT, YYREEE (reference sequence). The CDR3 bases are TGTGCCAGCACCCTTATCGGGAGTTACAACACCGGGGAGCTGTTTTTT. Protein sequence: CASTLIGSYNTGELFF.

The chain couples TRBV4-1 to TRBJ2-5; D not certain. V was clipped by 1 base and J by 2 bases, with 11 bases between them. This CDR3 comprises 15 residues. Germline V CDR1 and CDR2: MGHRA, YSYEKL. The DNA of the CDR3 is TGCGCCAGCAGCCAAGGATACCAGTTACAAGAGACCCAGTACTTC. Amino acids: CASSQGYQLQETQYF.

The V gene is TRBV10-3, the J gene TRBJ1-2; possible D gene TRBD1, 6 bases. With 4 bases removed from V and 7 bases from J, the gap between germline ends came to 22 bases. Germline V lookup: CDR1 ENHRY, CDR2 SYGVKD. The CDR3 runs 16 residues. CDR3 in amino acids: CAISGERRGGIGGYTF. CDR3 nucleotide sequence: TGTGCCATCAGTGGCGAGCGTAGGGGGGGGATCGGTGGCTACACCTTC.

This clone appeared once. The chain recombines TRBV2 with TRBJ2-1, with D perhaps matching TRBD2 (6 bases). Germline CDR1 and CDR2: SNHLY and FYNNEI. This CDR3 comprises 15 residues. V dropped 5 bases and J dropped 5 bases, with 16 bases sitting between them. The CDR3 sequence is CASSSTSSRDNEQFF. For the CDR3, the DNA is TGTGCCAGCAGTTCCACTAGCTCCCGGGACAATGAGCAGTTCTTC.

This clone was counted once. The CDR3 bases are TGTGCCAGCAGTATCGAGGGTAGCAATCAGCCCCAGCATTTT. Translating it yields CASSIEGSNQPQHF. V and J are TRBV5-5 and TRBJ1-5, with no clear D. Trimming left V 5 bases short and J 0 bases short, with 9 bases between. The CDR3 length is 14 residues. Germline V gene data show CDR1 as SGHKS and CDR2 as YYEKEE (reference sequence).

The V and J genes are TRBV11-2 and TRBJ2-7, with 10 bases lining up with TRBD1. From germline, CDR1 is SGHAT and CDR2 FQNNGV. V was clipped by 6 bases and J by 9 bases; unmatched bases: 14. The CDR3 extends over 15 amino acids. The CDR3 spells CASRIAGTGVAGQYF. In nucleotides, the CDR3 is TGTGCCAGCAGAATAGCTGGGACAGGGGTAGCCGGGCAGTACTTC. Supplemented by reference TRBV11-2 and TRBJ2-7, the full variable domain reads EAGVAQSPRYKIIEKRQSVAFWCNPISGHATLYWYQQILGQGPKLLIQFQNNGVVDDSQLPKDRFSAERLKGVDSTLKIQPAKLEDSAVYLCASRIAGTGVAGQYFGPGTRLTVT.

The J gene is TRBJ2-5, the V gene TRBV7-3; no reliable D call. The CDR3 runs to 13 residues. Trimming cost V 8 bases and J 3 bases, with 13 bases left between them. CDR1 is SGHTA and CDR2 is FQGTGA in the germline V gene. CDR3 sequence reads: CASSEVPEETQYF. In DNA form, the CDR3 reads TGTGCCAGCTCAGAAGTCCCCGAAGAGACCCAGTACTTC. Full variable domain (remainder filled in from reference TRBV7-3 and TRBJ2-5): GAGVSQTPSNKVTEKGKYVELRCDPISGHTALYWYRQSLGQGPEFLIYFQGTGAADDSGLPNDRFFAVRPEGSVSTLKIQRTERGDSAVYLCASSEVPEETQYFGPGTRLLVL.

This chain links TRBV19 with TRBJ1-2; D possibly corresponds to TRBD1 (6 bases). V was trimmed by 6 bases and J by 3 bases, leaving 11 bases between them. Germline V gene lookup returns CDR1 LNHDA and CDR2 SQIVND (reference sequence). The CDR3 runs 13 residues. The chain's CDR3 is CASRPTGHYGYTF. The DNA for the CDR3 is TGTGCCAGTAGACCGACAGGCCACTATGGCTACACCTTC.

The chain couples TRBV18 to TRBJ2-3; D unresolved. Germline loops: CDR1 KGHSH, CDR2 LQKENI. V was cut by 2 bases and J by 2 bases, with 8 bases left in between. The CDR3 loop spans 14 amino acids. The CDR3 sequence: CASSPLRHTDTQYF. CDR3 DNA: TGTGCCAGCTCACCATTGCGCCACACAGATACGCAGTATTTT.

A few counts support this clone. This sequence joins TRBV4-1 and TRBJ1-4; a weak D match, TRBD1 (5 bases). This CDR3 has 14 residues. Germline V gene lookup returns CDR1 MGHRA and CDR2 YSYEKL. The ends were cut back, 4 bases at V and 13 bases at J, with 19 bases in the middle. CDR3 in DNA: TGCGCCAGCAGCCCCCGGGGTGGGGACTTGGGACTGTTTTTT. This sequence encodes CASSPRGGDLGLFF.

The rearrangement uses TRBV28 and TRBJ1-5, with TRBD1 matching over 8 bases. CDR1 is MDHEN, CDR2 SYDVKM, per germline. After removal of 3 bases from V and 3 bases from J, the junction contained 4 bases not matched to a gene. The CDR3 loop spans 15 amino acids. The CDR3 nucleotides are TGTGCCAGCAGTTTTCGGGACAGGTCCAATCAGCCCCAGCATTTT. Translating it yields CASSFRDRSNQPQHF. Supplemented by reference TRBV28 and TRBJ1-5, the full variable domain reads DVKVTQSSRYLVKRTGEKVFLECVQDMDHENMFWYRQDPGLGLRLIYFSYDVKMKEKGDIPEGYSVSREKKERFSLILESASTNQTSMYLCASSFRDRSNQPQHFGDGTRLSIL.

The rearrangement joins TRBV2 to TRBJ2-3; 7 bases are shared with TRBD2. The V and J ends lost 5 bases and 4 bases, in that order; junction bases with no gene match: 6. CDR3 length: 14 residues. Germline assignment: CDR1 SNHLY and CDR2 FYNNEI. The CDR3 region is CASSFSGLSDTQYF. In DNA, the CDR3 is TGTGCCAGCAGTTTTAGCGGGCTCTCAGATACGCAGTATTTT.

This clone was detected only once. The chain combines TRBV11-2 with TRBJ2-2; D possibly corresponds to TRBD2 (5 bases). This CDR3 comprises 15 residues. Trimming stripped 2 bases from V and 6 bases from J, with 13 bases between. CDR1 is SGHAT, CDR2 FQNNGV, per germline. The CDR3 DNA sequence: TGTGCCAGCAGCTTAACGAGGGCCTTGGCCGGGGAGCTGTTTTTT. This codes for CASSLTRALAGELFF.

This clone has just one count. V and J are TRBV5-1 and TRBJ2-3; 12 nucleotides align to TRBD2. Trimming cost V 0 bases and J 1 base; bases outside gene matches: 6. The CDR3 is 18 residues long. Germline assignment: CDR1 SGHRS and CDR2 YFSETQ. The CDR3 here is CASSLALAGGPGTDTQYF. The CDR3 DNA reads TGCGCCAGCAGCTTGGCGCTAGCGGGAGGGCCGGGCACAGATACGCAGTATTTT.